What follows is one TCR beta chain and its context. Method: immunoSEQ multiplex PCR; TCRdb's copy keeps in-frame clones and lacks some. The sample yields 150,000 to 250,000 clones, roughly four fifths seen once. Self-reported history from a screening survey and questionnaire set each donor's cohort. For recovered donors of Cohort 3, there were two negative PCRs, clearance, or symptom resolution. This record comes from a study of blood T cell repertoires in COVID-19. Across the study: Donors in the United States, Italy and Spain gave samples during acute or convalescent COVID-19.

The sequencing input was PBMCs or T cells enriched from blood (not recorded which). This TCR derives from a man aged 35-49 years who had recovered from COVID-19.

CDR3 residues: CASSLFSGSSYEQYF. The CDR3 DNA sequence: TGTGCCAGCAGCTTATTTTCGGGGAGCTCCTACGAGCAGTACTTC. The rearrangement joins TRBV7-8 to TRBJ2-7; perhaps TRBD2 as D (5 bases). V was cut by 2 bases and J by 0 bases, with 11 bases left in between. Germline values: CDR1 SGHVS, CDR2 FQNEAQ. The CDR3 is 15 amino acids.